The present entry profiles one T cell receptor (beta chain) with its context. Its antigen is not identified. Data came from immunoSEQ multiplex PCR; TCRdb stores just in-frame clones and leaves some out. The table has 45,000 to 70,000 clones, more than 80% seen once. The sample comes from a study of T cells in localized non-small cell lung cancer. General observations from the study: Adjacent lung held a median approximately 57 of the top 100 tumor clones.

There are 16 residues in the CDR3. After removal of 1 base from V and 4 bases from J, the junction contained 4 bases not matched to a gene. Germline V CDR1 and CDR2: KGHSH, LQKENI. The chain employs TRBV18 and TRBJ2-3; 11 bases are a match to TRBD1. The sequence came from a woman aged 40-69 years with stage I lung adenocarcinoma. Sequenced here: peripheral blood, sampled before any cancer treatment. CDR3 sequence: CASSPRTGGNADTQYF. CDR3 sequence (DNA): TGTGCCAGCTCACCACGGACAGGGGGCAATGCAGATACGCAGTATTTT.